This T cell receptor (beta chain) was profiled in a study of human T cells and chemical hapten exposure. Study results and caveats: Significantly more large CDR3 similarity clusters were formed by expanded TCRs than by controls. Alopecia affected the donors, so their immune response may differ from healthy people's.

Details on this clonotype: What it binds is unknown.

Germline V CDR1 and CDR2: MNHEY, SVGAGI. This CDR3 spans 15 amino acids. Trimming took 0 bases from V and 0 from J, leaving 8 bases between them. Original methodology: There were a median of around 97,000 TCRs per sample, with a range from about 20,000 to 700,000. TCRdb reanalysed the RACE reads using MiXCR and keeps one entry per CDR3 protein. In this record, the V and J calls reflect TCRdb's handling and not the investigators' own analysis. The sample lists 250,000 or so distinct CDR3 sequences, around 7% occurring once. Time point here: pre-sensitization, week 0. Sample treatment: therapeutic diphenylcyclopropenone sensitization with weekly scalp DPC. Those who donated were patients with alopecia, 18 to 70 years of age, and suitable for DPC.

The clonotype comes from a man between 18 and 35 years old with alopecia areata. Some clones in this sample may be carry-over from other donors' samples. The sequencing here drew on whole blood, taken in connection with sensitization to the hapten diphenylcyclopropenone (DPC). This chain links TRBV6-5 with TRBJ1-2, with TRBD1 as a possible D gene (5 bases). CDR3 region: CASSYSGTSNYGYTF. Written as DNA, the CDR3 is TGTGCCAGCAGTTACTCCGGGACCTCTAACTATGGCTACACCTTC.